The rows below give T cell receptor beta chains drawn from one sample of a study of T cells in Graves' hyperthyroidism and ophthalmopathy. TCRdb recomputed calls from the multiplex PCR reads with MiXCR, one row per CDR3 protein. Among a few hundred thousand distinct CDR3 sequences listed, around 16% were seen once. Sequenced material: blood. Receptor source: a woman between 25 and 40 years old with Graves' hyperthyroidism. Each CDR3 is given with its conserved first and last residue. The order of the fields is clone size, D gene, V gene, J gene, CDR3 DNA, CDR3 protein. The D gene is left open where the match is weak. The listing skips clone size in some rows; elsewhere it reads once, few, many or a size class.

clone_size: -
d_call: TRBD1
v_call: TRBV10-2
j_call: TRBJ1-2
cdr3_nt: TGCGCCAGCAGCGCGGGACAGGGGACCTATGGCTACACCTTC
cdr3_aa: CASSAGQGTYGYTF

clone_size: few
d_call: -
v_call: TRBV7-9
j_call: TRBJ2-1
cdr3_nt: TGTGCCAGCAGCGCGCGACAGGTGAGCTCCTACAATGAGCAGTTCTTC
cdr3_aa: CASSARQVSSYNEQFF

clone_size: few
d_call: -
v_call: TRBV7-9
j_call: TRBJ1-2
cdr3_nt: TGTGCCAGCAGCTTAAGGGCGGCCGGACAATATGGCTACACCTTC
cdr3_aa: CASSLRAAGQYGYTF

clone_size: -
d_call: -
v_call: TRBV29-1
j_call: TRBJ1-2
cdr3_nt: TGCACCTCTTGGGGCGGCTACACCTTC
cdr3_aa: CTSWGGYTF

clone_size: -
d_call: -
v_call: TRBV19
j_call: TRBJ1-2
cdr3_nt: TGTGCCAGTAGCAAAGGACCGGGGGCGTCCTATGGCTACACCTTC
cdr3_aa: CASSKGPGASYGYTF

clone_size: many
d_call: -
v_call: TRBV5-1
j_call: TRBJ2-1
cdr3_nt: TGCGCCAGTTGTGCAAGGGGGATCGATTACAATGAGCAGTTCTTC
cdr3_aa: CASCARGIDYNEQFF

clone_size: many
d_call: TRBD1
v_call: TRBV20-1
j_call: TRBJ2-7
cdr3_nt: TGCAGTGCTAAACCCTTTGAGTGGACAGGTCTGGGCGAGCAGTACTTC
cdr3_aa: CSAKPFEWTGLGEQYF

clone_size: -
d_call: -
v_call: TRBV7-3
j_call: TRBJ2-3
cdr3_nt: TGTGCCAGCAGCACCCAGGGAATAAGCACAGATACGCAGTATTTT
cdr3_aa: CASSTQGISTDTQYF

clone_size: -
d_call: TRBD2
v_call: TRBV5-1
j_call: TRBJ2-6
cdr3_nt: TGCGCCAGCAGCACACTAGCGGGAGGGTCTTCTGGGGCCAACGTCCTGACTTTC
cdr3_aa: CASSTLAGGSSGANVLTF

clone_size: -
d_call: TRBD2
v_call: TRBV20-1
j_call: TRBJ2-1
cdr3_nt: TGCAGTGAATTGGGTCCTAGCGGAAGCTCCTACAATGAGCAGTTCTTC
cdr3_aa: CSELGPSGSSYNEQFF

clone_size: few
d_call: TRBD2
v_call: TRBV9
j_call: TRBJ2-1
cdr3_nt: TGTGCCAGCAGCGTATGGAGCGGGAGCTCTCCCAATGAGCAGTTCTTC
cdr3_aa: CASSVWSGSSPNEQFF

clone_size: many
d_call: TRBD1
v_call: TRBV27
j_call: TRBJ2-1
cdr3_nt: TGTGCCAGCAGTTCGACGGGACAGGGAGACGGTGAGCAGTTCTTC
cdr3_aa: CASSSTGQGDGEQFF

clone_size: many
d_call: -
v_call: TRBV27
j_call: TRBJ2-1
cdr3_nt: TGTGCCAGCAGTTTATCGGACCTCCGGAATGAGCAGTTCTTC
cdr3_aa: CASSLSDLRNEQFF

clone_size: many
d_call: TRBD1
v_call: TRBV18
j_call: TRBJ1-1
cdr3_nt: TGTGCCAGCTCACAGGGACAGGCGAGTGAAGCTTTCTTT
cdr3_aa: CASSQGQASEAFF

clone_size: many
d_call: -
v_call: TRBV3-1
j_call: TRBJ2-7
cdr3_nt: TGTGCCAGCAGCCCGAGACTTCAAGCCTACGAGCAGTACTTC
cdr3_aa: CASSPRLQAYEQYF

clone_size: -
d_call: TRBD1
v_call: TRBV10-3
j_call: TRBJ1-4
cdr3_nt: TGTGCCATCCGGGCGGGGACAGGGGGCCCCCCAACTAATGAAAAACTGTTTTTT
cdr3_aa: CAIRAGTGGPPTNEKLFF

clone_size: few
d_call: TRBD1
v_call: TRBV5-6
j_call: TRBJ1-1
cdr3_nt: TGTGCCAGCAGTGTAGACAGGGTTACTGAAGCTTTCTTT
cdr3_aa: CASSVDRVTEAFF

clone_size: -
d_call: -
v_call: TRBV9
j_call: TRBJ2-6
cdr3_nt: TGTGCCAGCAGCTTACATCCGGGCCACCTCTCTGGGGCCAACGTCCTGACTTTC
cdr3_aa: CASSLHPGHLSGANVLTF

clone_size: few
d_call: TRBD1
v_call: TRBV24-1
j_call: TRBJ1-5
cdr3_nt: TGTGCCACCAGTGATGGACAGGGGATGAGCAATCAGCCCCAGCATTTT
cdr3_aa: CATSDGQGMSNQPQHF

clone_size: many
d_call: TRBD2
v_call: TRBV7-8
j_call: TRBJ2-1
cdr3_nt: TGTGCCAGCAGCCCAAGGACTAGCGGGATCTATGAGCAGTTCTTC
cdr3_aa: CASSPRTSGIYEQFF

clone_size: many
d_call: TRBD1
v_call: TRBV5-1
j_call: TRBJ2-7
cdr3_nt: TGCGCCAGCAGTCCGACAGGGATTTCCTACGAGCAGTACTTC
cdr3_aa: CASSPTGISYEQYF

clone_size: many
d_call: -
v_call: TRBV20-1
j_call: TRBJ1-5
cdr3_nt: TGCAGTGCTAGAGCTCCATATAGCAATCAGCCCCAGCATTTT
cdr3_aa: CSARAPYSNQPQHF

clone_size: few
d_call: TRBD1
v_call: TRBV19
j_call: TRBJ1-6
cdr3_nt: TGTGCCACTTCATGGGACAGTTCCAATCGATCACCCCTCCACTTT
cdr3_aa: CATSWDSSNRSPLHF

clone_size: few
d_call: -
v_call: TRBV5-1
j_call: TRBJ2-2
cdr3_nt: TGCGCCAGCACGATGACACTCGGGGAGCTGTTTTTT
cdr3_aa: CASTMTLGELFF

clone_size: few
d_call: -
v_call: TRBV18
j_call: TRBJ1-1
cdr3_nt: TGTGCCAGCTCTCTTAATCGGGGCTCGGAGGACACTGAAGCTTTCTTT
cdr3_aa: CASSLNRGSEDTEAFF

clone_size: many
d_call: -
v_call: TRBV7-2
j_call: TRBJ2-3
cdr3_nt: TGTGCCAGCAGCCCAACGGGTTCCGGAGATACGCAGTATTTT
cdr3_aa: CASSPTGSGDTQYF

clone_size: few
d_call: -
v_call: TRBV29-1
j_call: TRBJ2-3
cdr3_nt: TGCAGCGTTGAGTCCGGATCAGATACGCAGTATTTT
cdr3_aa: CSVESGSDTQYF

clone_size: few
d_call: TRBD2
v_call: TRBV20-1
j_call: TRBJ2-4
cdr3_nt: TGCAGTGCTAGAGATGTCCTAGCGGGAGCCCTGGGGAACATTCAGTACTTC
cdr3_aa: CSARDVLAGALGNIQYF

clone_size: -
d_call: -
v_call: TRBV3-1
j_call: TRBJ2-3
cdr3_nt: TGTGCCAGCAGCCAAGATTTAACAACGGGCACAGATACGCAGTATTTT
cdr3_aa: CASSQDLTTGTDTQYF

clone_size: many
d_call: TRBD1
v_call: TRBV6-1
j_call: TRBJ2-3
cdr3_nt: TGTGCCAGTACAGGGGATTGGGATACGCAGTATTTT
cdr3_aa: CASTGDWDTQYF

clone_size: many
d_call: -
v_call: TRBV28
j_call: TRBJ2-7
cdr3_nt: TGTGCCAGCAGTACCGGGACATTCCTAACCGGCTCCTACGAGCAGTACTTC
cdr3_aa: CASSTGTFLTGSYEQYF

clone_size: -
d_call: TRBD1
v_call: TRBV9
j_call: TRBJ2-1
cdr3_nt: TGTGCCAGCAGCGGGTGGTCCAGGGGGCTGAATGAGCAGTTCTTC
cdr3_aa: CASSGWSRGLNEQFF

clone_size: many
d_call: -
v_call: TRBV12-3/TRBV12-4
j_call: TRBJ2-3
cdr3_nt: TGTGCCAGCAGACCGAGCCAAACAGATACGCAGTATTTT
cdr3_aa: CASRPSQTDTQYF

clone_size: many
d_call: -
v_call: TRBV18
j_call: TRBJ2-3
cdr3_nt: TGTGCCAGCTCACCACAATACGCGCAGTATTTT
cdr3_aa: CASSPQYAQYF

clone_size: many
d_call: -
v_call: TRBV5-1
j_call: TRBJ1-1
cdr3_nt: TGCGCCAGCAGTGGGGACCTGGACACTGAAGCTTTCTTT
cdr3_aa: CASSGDLDTEAFF

clone_size: many
d_call: TRBD2
v_call: TRBV27
j_call: TRBJ2-1
cdr3_nt: TGTGCCAGCAGTTTATCCGGGGGGGGAAGTTACAATGAGCAGTTCTTC
cdr3_aa: CASSLSGGGSYNEQFF

clone_size: many
d_call: -
v_call: TRBV12-3/TRBV12-4
j_call: TRBJ2-1
cdr3_nt: TGTGCCAGCAGTTTCCAAGCTTCCTACAATGAGCAGTTCTTC
cdr3_aa: CASSFQASYNEQFF

clone_size: many
d_call: -
v_call: TRBV12-3/TRBV12-4
j_call: TRBJ2-1
cdr3_nt: TGTGCCAGCAGTTTGGGAACTAACCTGTACAATGAGCAGTTCTTC
cdr3_aa: CASSLGTNLYNEQFF

clone_size: many
d_call: TRBD1
v_call: TRBV7-9
j_call: TRBJ2-3
cdr3_nt: TGTGCCAGCAGCCCGGACAGGCCTAGCACAGATACGCAGTATTTT
cdr3_aa: CASSPDRPSTDTQYF

clone_size: many
d_call: -
v_call: TRBV4-1
j_call: TRBJ2-7
cdr3_nt: TGCGCCAGCAGCCAAGTTCAGGGGTCCTACGAGCAGTACTTC
cdr3_aa: CASSQVQGSYEQYF

clone_size: -
d_call: TRBD2
v_call: TRBV3-1
j_call: TRBJ2-1
cdr3_nt: TGTGCCAGCAGCCAAGCCGTAGCGGGAGGGAATGAGCAGTTCTTC
cdr3_aa: CASSQAVAGGNEQFF

clone_size: many
d_call: -
v_call: TRBV20-1
j_call: TRBJ1-6
cdr3_nt: TGCAGTGCTAGAGATTCGTCGCGCTCCTATAATTCACCCCTCCACTTT
cdr3_aa: CSARDSSRSYNSPLHF

clone_size: -
d_call: TRBD2
v_call: TRBV20-1
j_call: TRBJ2-7
cdr3_nt: TGCAGTGCTGGGGGACTAGCGGAGCCAAGCCACGAGCAGTACTTC
cdr3_aa: CSAGGLAEPSHEQYF

clone_size: many
d_call: TRBD2
v_call: TRBV6-1
j_call: TRBJ2-7
cdr3_nt: TGTGCCAGCAGTGGCCTGGAGACTAGCGGGTTCTACGAGCAGTACTTC
cdr3_aa: CASSGLETSGFYEQYF

clone_size: many
d_call: -
v_call: TRBV7-8
j_call: TRBJ2-7
cdr3_nt: TGTGCCAGCAGCTTAGGACGGAATACCTACGAGCAGTACTTC
cdr3_aa: CASSLGRNTYEQYF

clone_size: many
d_call: -
v_call: TRBV7-3
j_call: TRBJ1-1
cdr3_nt: TGTGCCAGCAGCTTAGCTTTGGGCTCTACTGAAGCTTTCTTT
cdr3_aa: CASSLALGSTEAFF

clone_size: few
d_call: TRBD2
v_call: TRBV7-9
j_call: TRBJ2-1
cdr3_nt: TGTGCCAGCAGCCCATGGGTAGCGGGAGGTTCCTACAATGAGCAGTTCTTC
cdr3_aa: CASSPWVAGGSYNEQFF

clone_size: once
d_call: -
v_call: TRBV27
j_call: TRBJ1-1
cdr3_nt: TGTGCCAGCAGTAACAAGGGGAGGAACACTGAAGCTTTCTTT
cdr3_aa: CASSNKGRNTEAFF

clone_size: few
d_call: -
v_call: TRBV28
j_call: TRBJ1-2
cdr3_nt: TGTGCCAGCAGTCTAGACCCACCCTACAGGGTTCGGGGCTACACCTTC
cdr3_aa: CASSLDPPYRVRGYTF

clone_size: -
d_call: -
v_call: TRBV19
j_call: TRBJ2-1
cdr3_nt: TGTGCCAGTTGGAGGGAGGCTAGCAATGAGCAGTTCTTC
cdr3_aa: CASWREASNEQFF

clone_size: many
d_call: -
v_call: TRBV28
j_call: TRBJ1-1
cdr3_nt: TGTGCCAGCAGTGCCAGGGCTGAAGCTTTCTTT
cdr3_aa: CASSARAEAFF

clone_size: many
d_call: -
v_call: TRBV6-2/TRBV6-3
j_call: TRBJ2-1
cdr3_nt: TGTGCCAGCAGCCTACCGGCGGCCCCCGCACACAATGAGCAGTTCTTC
cdr3_aa: CASSLPAAPAHNEQFF

clone_size: -
d_call: TRBD2
v_call: TRBV2
j_call: TRBJ2-1
cdr3_nt: TGTGCCACGGGGACTAGCGGGATAGTGTCGGGTGAGCAGTTCTTC
cdr3_aa: CATGTSGIVSGEQFF

clone_size: -
d_call: TRBD2
v_call: TRBV10-3
j_call: TRBJ2-3
cdr3_nt: TGTGCCATCAGTGAGTCGGGAGGGAGGACTAGCGGCACAGATACGCAGTATTTT
cdr3_aa: CAISESGGRTSGTDTQYF

clone_size: many
d_call: TRBD2
v_call: TRBV20-1
j_call: TRBJ2-7
cdr3_nt: TGCAGTGCTTTCGGGACTAGAGATTACGAGCAGTACTTC
cdr3_aa: CSAFGTRDYEQYF